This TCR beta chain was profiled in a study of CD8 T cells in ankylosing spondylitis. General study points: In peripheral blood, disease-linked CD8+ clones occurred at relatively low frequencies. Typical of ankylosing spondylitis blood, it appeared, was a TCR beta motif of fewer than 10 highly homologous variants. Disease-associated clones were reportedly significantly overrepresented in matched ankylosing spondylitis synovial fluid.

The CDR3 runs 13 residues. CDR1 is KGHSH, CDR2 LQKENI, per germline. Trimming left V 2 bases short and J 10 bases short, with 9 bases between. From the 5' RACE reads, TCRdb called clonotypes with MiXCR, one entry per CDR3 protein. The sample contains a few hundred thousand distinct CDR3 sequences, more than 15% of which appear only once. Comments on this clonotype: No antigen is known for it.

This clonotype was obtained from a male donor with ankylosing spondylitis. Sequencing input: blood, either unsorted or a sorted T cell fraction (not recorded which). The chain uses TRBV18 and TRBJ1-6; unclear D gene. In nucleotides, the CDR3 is TGTGCCAGCTCACCAGGGGTAGGATCACCCCTCCACTTT. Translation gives CASSPGVGSPLHF.